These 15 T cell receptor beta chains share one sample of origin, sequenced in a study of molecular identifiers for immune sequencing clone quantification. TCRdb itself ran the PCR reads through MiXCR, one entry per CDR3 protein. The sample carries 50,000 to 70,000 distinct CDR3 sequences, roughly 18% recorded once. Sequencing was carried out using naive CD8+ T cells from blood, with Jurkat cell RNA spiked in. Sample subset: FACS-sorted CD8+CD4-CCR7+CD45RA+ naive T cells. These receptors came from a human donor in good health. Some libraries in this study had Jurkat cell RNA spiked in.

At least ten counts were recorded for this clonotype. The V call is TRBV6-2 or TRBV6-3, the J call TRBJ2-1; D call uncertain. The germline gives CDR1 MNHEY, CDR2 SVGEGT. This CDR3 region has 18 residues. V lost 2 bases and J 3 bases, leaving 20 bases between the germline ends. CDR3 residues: CASSYPADKGLIYNEQFF. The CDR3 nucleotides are TGTGCCAGCAGTTACCCCGCTGACAAAGGTTTGATCTACAATGAGCAGTTCTTC.

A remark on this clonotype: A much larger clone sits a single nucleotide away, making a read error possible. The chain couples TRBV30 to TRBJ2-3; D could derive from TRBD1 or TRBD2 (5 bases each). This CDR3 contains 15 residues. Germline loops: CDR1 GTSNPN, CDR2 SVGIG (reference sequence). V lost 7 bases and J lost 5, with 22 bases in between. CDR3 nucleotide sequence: TGTGCCTCGGGCTTCGGGACCACCCACAAAGATACGCAGTATTTT. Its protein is CASGFGTTHKDTQYF.

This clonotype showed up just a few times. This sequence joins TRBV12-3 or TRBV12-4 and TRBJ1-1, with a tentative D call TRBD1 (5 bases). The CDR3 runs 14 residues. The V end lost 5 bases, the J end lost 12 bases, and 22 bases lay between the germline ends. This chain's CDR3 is CASSGGLLLSPTFF. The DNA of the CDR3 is TGTGCCAGCAGTGGGGGACTGCTTCTGTCGCCTACTTTCTTT.

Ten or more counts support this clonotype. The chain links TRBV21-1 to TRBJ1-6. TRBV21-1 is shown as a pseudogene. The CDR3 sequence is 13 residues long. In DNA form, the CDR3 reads TGTGCCAGCAAAAAAGGACCGAATTCACCCCTCCACTTT. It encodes CASKKGPNSPLHF.

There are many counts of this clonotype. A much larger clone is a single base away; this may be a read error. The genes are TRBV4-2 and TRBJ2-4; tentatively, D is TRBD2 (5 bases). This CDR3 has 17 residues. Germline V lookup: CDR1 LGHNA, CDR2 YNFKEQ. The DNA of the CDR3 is TGTGCCAGCGGGCTTGAATTGGGCGTCCTAGCCAAAGACATTCAGTACTTC. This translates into CASGLELGVLAKDIQYF.

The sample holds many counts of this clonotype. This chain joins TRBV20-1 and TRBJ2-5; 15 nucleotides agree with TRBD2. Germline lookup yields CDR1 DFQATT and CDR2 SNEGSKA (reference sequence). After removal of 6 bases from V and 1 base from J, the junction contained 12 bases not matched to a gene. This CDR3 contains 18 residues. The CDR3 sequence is CSADARGTSGRIQETQYF. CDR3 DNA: TGCAGTGCCGACGCAAGGGGGACTAGCGGGAGGATCCAAGAGACCCAGTACTTC.

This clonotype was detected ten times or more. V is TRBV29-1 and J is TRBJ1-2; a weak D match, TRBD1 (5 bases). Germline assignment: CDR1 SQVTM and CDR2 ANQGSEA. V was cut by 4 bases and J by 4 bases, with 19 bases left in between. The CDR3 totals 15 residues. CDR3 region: CSVASLTTESYGYTF. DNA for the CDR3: TGCAGCGTTGCCTCTCTAACGACAGAAAGCTATGGCTACACCTTC.

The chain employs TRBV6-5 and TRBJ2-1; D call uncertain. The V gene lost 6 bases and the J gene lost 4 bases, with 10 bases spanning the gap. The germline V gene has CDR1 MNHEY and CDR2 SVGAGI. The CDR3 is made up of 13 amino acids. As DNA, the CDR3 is TGTGCCAGCAGCCCCTCCTGGTACAATGAGCAGTTCTTC. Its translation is CASSPSWYNEQFF.

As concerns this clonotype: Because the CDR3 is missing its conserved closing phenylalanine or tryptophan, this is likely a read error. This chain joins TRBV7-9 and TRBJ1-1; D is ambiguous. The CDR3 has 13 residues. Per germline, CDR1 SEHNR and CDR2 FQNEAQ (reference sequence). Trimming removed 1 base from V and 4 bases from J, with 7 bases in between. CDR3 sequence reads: CASSLGGGTEAFL. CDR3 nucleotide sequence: TGTGCCAGCAGCTTAGGGGGAGGCACTGAAGCTTTCCTT.

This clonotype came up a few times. The CDR3 reads CASSSPTRGQETQYF. CDR3 DNA sequence: TGTGCCAGCAGTTCCCCAACAAGGGGACAAGAGACCCAGTACTTC. The chain is built from TRBV12-3 or TRBV12-4 and TRBJ2-5; a weak D match, TRBD1 (5 bases). V was pared by 4 bases and J by 2 bases, with 14 bases between. The CDR3 has 15 residues.

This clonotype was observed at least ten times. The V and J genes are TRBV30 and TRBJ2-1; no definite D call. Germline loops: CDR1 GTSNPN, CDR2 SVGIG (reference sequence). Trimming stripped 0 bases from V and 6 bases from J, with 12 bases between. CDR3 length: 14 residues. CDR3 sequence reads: CAWSVATTINEQFF. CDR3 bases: TGTGCCTGGAGTGTGGCGACCACTATCAATGAGCAGTTCTTC.

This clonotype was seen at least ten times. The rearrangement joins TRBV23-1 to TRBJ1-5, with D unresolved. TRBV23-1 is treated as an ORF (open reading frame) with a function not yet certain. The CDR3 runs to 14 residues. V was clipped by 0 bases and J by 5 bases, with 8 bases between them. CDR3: CASSQSGQYQPQHF. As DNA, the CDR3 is TGCGCCAGCAGTCAATCAGGGCAGTATCAGCCCCAGCATTTT.

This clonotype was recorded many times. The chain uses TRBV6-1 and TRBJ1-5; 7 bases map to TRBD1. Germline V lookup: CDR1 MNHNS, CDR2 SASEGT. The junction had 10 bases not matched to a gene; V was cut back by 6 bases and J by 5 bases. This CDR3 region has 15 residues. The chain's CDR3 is CASSDQTGIYQPQHF. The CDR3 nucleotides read TGTGCCAGCAGCGACCAGACAGGGATCTATCAGCCCCAGCATTTT.

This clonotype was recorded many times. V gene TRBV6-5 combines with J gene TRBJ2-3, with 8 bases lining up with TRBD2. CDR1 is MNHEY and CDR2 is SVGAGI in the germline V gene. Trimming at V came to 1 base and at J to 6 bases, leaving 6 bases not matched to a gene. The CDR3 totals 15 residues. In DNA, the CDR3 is TGTGCCAGCAGTTACTTTGGACTAGCAGCCGATACGCAGTATTTT. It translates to CASSYFGLAADTQYF.

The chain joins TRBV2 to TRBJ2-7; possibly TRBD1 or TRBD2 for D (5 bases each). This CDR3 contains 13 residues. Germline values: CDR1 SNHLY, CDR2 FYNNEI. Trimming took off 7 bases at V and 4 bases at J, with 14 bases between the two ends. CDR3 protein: CASNGDLAYEQYF. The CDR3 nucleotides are TGTGCCAGCAACGGGGACCTAGCTTACGAGCAGTACTTC. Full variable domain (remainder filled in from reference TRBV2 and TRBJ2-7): EPEVTQTPSHQVTQMGQEVILRCVPISNHLYFYWYRQILGQKVEFLVSFYNNEISEKSEIFDDQFSVERPDGSNFTLKIRSTKLEDSAMYFCASNGDLAYEQYFGPGTRLTVT.